This passage covers 30 T cell receptor beta chains from one sample sequenced in a study of OX40 agonist ivuxolimab in advanced cancers. Here immunoSEQ multiplex PCR was the method, and the copy in TCRdb shows in-frame clones only, minus some. The sample records more than 80,000 clones, approximately 87% being singletons. The sample here was CD4+ or CD8+ T cells sorted from blood, taken in a trial of the OX40 agonist ivuxolimab. The receptors stem from an adult with an advanced solid tumor such as melanoma, head and neck, liver or kidney cancer.

The chain recombines TRBV19 with TRBJ1-1, with D perhaps matching TRBD1 (6 bases). There are 16 residues in the CDR3. Germline CDR1 reads LNHDA; CDR2 reads SQIVND (reference sequence). Trimming took off 3 bases at V and 0 bases at J, with 14 bases between the two ends. The CDR3 region is CASSIPTRGMNTEAFF. Here the CDR3 DNA reads TGTGCCAGTAGTATCCCTACCAGGGGTATGAACACTGAAGCTTTCTTT.

The chain combines TRBV5-5 with TRBJ2-2; D is possibly TRBD1 or TRBD2 (5 bases each). The CDR3 consists of 15 residues. V lost 0 bases, J lost 4 bases, and 10 bases lay in between. Germline loops: CDR1 SGHKS, CDR2 YYEKEE (reference sequence). This CDR3 reads CASSLVGVPTGELFF. CDR3 nucleotides: TGTGCCAGCAGCTTGGTGGGGGTCCCCACCGGGGAGCTGTTTTTT.

This chain links TRBV10-1 with TRBJ2-7; tentatively, D is TRBD2 (6 bases). Germline values: CDR1 WNHNN, CDR2 SYGVQD (reference sequence). The CDR3 extends over 12 amino acids. Trimming pared 3 bases from V and 6 bases from J, leaving 9 bases between. CDR3 amino acids: CASSDGGLEQYF. In nucleotides, the CDR3 is TGCGCCAGCAGTGATGGAGGGCTCGAGCAGTACTTC.

The chain has TRBV19 and TRBJ1-4; D might be TRBD1 (5 bases). The CDR3 consists of 14 residues. V gave up 4 bases and J gave up 8 bases, with 14 bases separating them. CDR1 LNHDA and CDR2 SQIVND come from the germline V gene (reference sequence). CDR3 bases: TGTGCCAGTAGTAGTGACAGATTAGACGAAAAACTGTTTTTT. It translates to CASSSDRLDEKLFF.

The chain is built from TRBV19 and TRBJ1-4; no firm D call. The germline V and J ends were trimmed by 3 bases and 4 bases, with 12 bases remaining between them. The CDR3 totals 15 residues. The germline V gene encodes CDR1 LNHDA and CDR2 SQIVND (reference sequence). The CDR3 sequence: CASSIGGEGNEKLFF. The CDR3 nucleotides are TGTGCCAGTAGTATTGGTGGGGAAGGTAATGAAAAACTGTTTTTT.

The chain combines TRBV19 with TRBJ2-7; D possibly corresponds to TRBD1 (5 bases). The CDR3 sequence is 16 residues long. Trimming removed 5 bases at V and 1 base at J, with 18 bases between. CDR1 and CDR2 (germline): LNHDA, SQIVND (reference sequence). CDR3 sequence (DNA): TGTGCCAGTAGTTGGACCCCCGTGACAGATTCCTACGAGCAGTACTTC. Translation gives CASSWTPVTDSYEQYF.

This clone was seen a single time. The J gene is TRBJ2-1, the V gene TRBV6-4, with D perhaps assigned TRBD1 or TRBD2 (6 bases each). The CDR3 sequence is 14 residues long. V lost 3 bases and J lost 8, with 14 bases in between. CDR1 is MRHNA and CDR2 is SNTAGT in the germline V gene. CDR3 protein: CASSELKGGDEQFF. The CDR3 DNA reads TGTGCCAGCAGTGAGTTAAAGGGGGGCGATGAGCAGTTCTTC.

The chain links TRBV11-2 to TRBJ2-5; D gene uncertain. Deletions cut 1 base from V and 7 bases from J, with 10 bases between. CDR1 is SGHAT, CDR2 FQNNGV, per germline. This CDR3 spans 13 amino acids. CDR3 protein: CASSLGPTRTQYF. The DNA of the CDR3 is TGTGCCAGCAGCTTAGGCCCCACCAGGACCCAGTACTTC.

CDR3 residues: CASSTNRRGVPYNEQFF. For the CDR3, the DNA is TGCGCCAGCAGTACGAACCGGCGGGGGGTCCCCTACAATGAGCAGTTCTTC. This chain joins TRBV23-1 and TRBJ2-1, with 8 bases matching TRBD2. TRBV23-1 is annotated as an ORF whose role is uncertain. CDR3 length equals 17 residues. With V trimmed by 5 bases and J by 2 bases, 11 bases remained unmatched.

The V call is TRBV5-6, the J call TRBJ1-6, with D possibly being TRBD1 (5 bases). CDR1 and CDR2 (germline): SGHDT, YYEEEE. This CDR3 has 17 residues. Between the trimmed V and J ends, which lost 4 bases and 8 bases, there was a span of 22 bases. The CDR3 loop reads CASSQRVGASRDSPLHF. CDR3 nucleotides: TGTGCCAGCAGCCAGAGGGTCGGGGCCTCGAGGGATTCACCCCTCCACTTT.

The rearrangement links TRBV18 to TRBJ1-1; the D gene is possibly TRBD1 (5 bases). V was shortened by 2 bases and J by 4 bases, with 8 bases between the two germline ends. The length of the CDR3 is 13 residues. Per germline, CDR1 KGHSH and CDR2 LQKENI. CDR3 sequence reads: CASSPVQGTEAFF. Written as DNA, the CDR3 is TGTGCCAGCTCACCAGTCCAGGGCACTGAAGCTTTCTTT.

The V and J genes are TRBV30 and TRBJ1-2, with a tentative D call TRBD1 (6 bases). The CDR3 covers 15 residues. CDR1 and CDR2 (germline): GTSNPN, SVGIG (reference sequence). Trimming took off 0 bases at V and 5 bases at J, with 16 bases between the two ends. CDR3 DNA sequence: TGTGCCTGGAGTGTAGGGGGGGCTTTGGGTTATGGCTACACCTTC. Its translation: CAWSVGGALGYGYTF.

The chain combines TRBV7-2 with TRBJ2-3, with D possibly being TRBD2 (5 bases). Germline loops: CDR1 SGHTA, CDR2 FQGNSA. V was pared by 5 bases and J by 5 bases, with 14 bases between. The CDR3 runs to 14 residues. CDR3 protein: CASSLSARVDTQYF. Here the CDR3 DNA reads TGTGCCAGCAGCCTCTCGGCGAGGGTAGATACGCAGTATTTT.

The chain recombines TRBV5-1 with TRBJ2-7; 10 nucleotides line up with TRBD2. Trimming took 0 bases from V and 4 from J; bases not matched to a gene: 1. The CDR3 consists of 14 residues. Germline V CDR1 and CDR2: SGHRS, YFSETQ. The CDR3 region is CASSLGTSGYEQYF. The CDR3 nucleotides are TGCGCCAGCAGCTTGGGGACTAGCGGATACGAGCAGTACTTC.

A single count supports this clone. The chain joins TRBV9 to TRBJ2-5, with D perhaps assigned TRBD1 or TRBD2 (5 bases each). CDR3 size: 14 residues. Germline CDR1 reads SGDLS; CDR2 reads YYNGEE. V was pared by 1 base and J by 5 bases, with 12 bases between. Written as DNA, the CDR3 is TGTGCCAGCAGCGTATCCAGGGACGGGGAGACCCAGTACTTC. As protein: CASSVSRDGETQYF.

CDR3 sequence: CASSSGGVARDTQYF. The CDR3, as DNA: TGTGCCAGCAGCTCCGGAGGAGTGGCGCGAGATACGCAGTATTTT. The J gene is TRBJ2-3, the V gene TRBV11-2, with a tentative D call TRBD2 (5 bases). CDR1 SGHAT and CDR2 FQNNGV come from the germline V gene. V was shortened by 4 bases and J by 5 bases, with 16 bases between the two germline ends. The CDR3 totals 15 residues.

This clone was seen only once. This chain connects TRBV5-1 to TRBJ2-7, with D perhaps matching TRBD2 (5 bases). There are 14 residues in the CDR3. V was shortened by 4 bases and J by 3 bases, with 14 bases between the two germline ends. CDR1 is SGHRS and CDR2 is YFSETQ in the germline V gene. CDR3 sequence reads: CASSQETTSYEQYF. As DNA, the CDR3 is TGCGCCAGCAGCCAAGAGACTACAAGCTACGAGCAGTACTTC.

This clone has only a few counts. The J gene is TRBJ1-2, the V gene TRBV7-2; no clear D gene. CDR1 and CDR2 (germline): SGHTA, FQGNSA. This CDR3 has 14 residues. V was trimmed by 4 bases and J by 3 bases, leaving 12 bases between them. The CDR3 loop reads CASSSQVGDYGYTF. The CDR3 region has the DNA TGTGCCAGCAGCTCCCAGGTGGGAGACTATGGCTACACCTTC.

The rearrangement joins TRBV6-6 to TRBJ1-2; TRBD1 aligns across 12 bases. CDR3 length equals 15 residues. Germline loops: CDR1 MNHNY, CDR2 SVGAGI (reference sequence). Unmatched junction bases numbered 4, after V lost 4 bases and J lost 4 bases. The CDR3 DNA reads as TGTGCCAGCAGTTCCGGGACAGGGGGCGGCTATGGCTACACCTTC. As protein: CASSSGTGGGYGYTF.

This chain uses TRBV18 with TRBJ2-1; the D is unclear. V dropped 3 bases and J dropped 8 bases, with 14 bases sitting between them. CDR1 is KGHSH and CDR2 is LQKENI in the germline V gene. The CDR3 covers 14 residues. The CDR3 reads CASSPLPKMDEQFF. The CDR3 nucleotides read TGTGCCAGCTCACCCCTCCCAAAGATGGATGAGCAGTTCTTC.

This chain joins TRBV29-1 and TRBJ2-5; possible D gene TRBD2, 6 bases. This CDR3 spans 12 amino acids. Looked up from germline, CDR1 is SQVTM and CDR2 is ANQGSEA. Between the trimmed V and J ends, which lost 2 bases and 4 bases, there was a span of 8 bases. The CDR3 is CSVELGGETQYF. The CDR3 DNA reads as TGCAGCGTTGAATTGGGAGGAGAGACCCAGTACTTC.

This chain joins TRBV29-1 and TRBJ2-2; 7 bases align to TRBD2. CDR1 and CDR2 (germline): SQVTM, ANQGSEA. With 7 bases clipped from V and 3 bases from J, the junction kept 8 bases outside the gene matches. The CDR3 is 14 amino acids. CDR3 region: CSARGGVDTGELFF. CDR3 coding DNA: TGCAGCGCCCGTGGGGGGGTCGACACCGGGGAGCTGTTTTTT.

The rearrangement joins TRBV6-1 to TRBJ2-7, with D uncertain. The CDR3 is 11 residues long. Per germline, CDR1 MNHNS and CDR2 SASEGT. Trimming left V 2 bases short and J 6 bases short, with 5 bases between. CDR3 coding DNA: TGTGCCAGCAGTGAATCCGTCGAGCAGTACTTC. Its protein product is CASSESVEQYF.

The chain has TRBV29-1 and TRBJ1-4; D not certain. Per germline, CDR1 SQVTM and CDR2 ANQGSEA. V gave up 7 bases and J gave up 0 bases, with 9 bases separating them. This CDR3 comprises 13 residues. CDR3 bases: TGCAGCGCTCACAGTGCAACTAATGAAAAACTGTTTTTT. This encodes CSAHSATNEKLFF.

The chain combines TRBV7-8 with TRBJ2-7; D is undetermined. The CDR3 is 14 amino acids. Germline lookup yields CDR1 SGHVS and CDR2 FQNEAQ. V was pared by 1 base and J by 2 bases, with 9 bases between. This CDR3 is CASSLVPGTYEQYF. The CDR3 DNA sequence: TGTGCCAGCAGCTTAGTTCCAGGTACCTACGAGCAGTACTTC.

By share, this clone ranks as medium-sized. V and J are TRBV13 and TRBJ2-1; D is possibly TRBD2 (6 bases). V lost 3 bases and J 3 bases, leaving 9 bases between the germline ends. Germline assignment: CDR1 PRHDT and CDR2 FYEKMQ (reference sequence). The CDR3 has 14 residues. The CDR3 spells CASSFSGFYNEQFF. In DNA form, the CDR3 reads TGTGCCAGCAGCTTTAGCGGATTCTACAATGAGCAGTTCTTC. The complete variable domain, with remaining parts taken from reference TRBV13 and TRBJ2-1, reads AAGVIQSPRHLIKEKRETATLKCYPIPRHDTVYWYQQGPGQDPQFLISFYEKMQSDKGSIPDRFSAQQFSDYHSELNMSSLELGDSALYFCASSFSGFYNEQFFGPGTRLTVL.

The V and J genes are TRBV30 and TRBJ1-5; TRBD1 agrees at 9 bases. Trimming at V came to 5 bases and at J to 3 bases, leaving 5 bases not matched to a gene. This CDR3 spans 14 amino acids. Germline CDR1 reads GTSNPN; CDR2 reads SVGIG (reference sequence). The CDR3 is CAWAGTGFNQPQHF. CDR3 DNA: TGTGCCTGGGCCGGGACAGGGTTCAATCAGCCCCAGCATTTT.

The V gene is TRBV12-5, the J gene TRBJ1-2; a weak D match, TRBD1 (5 bases). Germline V lookup: CDR1 LGHNT, CDR2 FRNRAP. V lost 3 bases, J lost 6 bases, and 11 bases lay in between. This CDR3 contains 13 residues. CDR3 in DNA: TGTGCTAGTGGTTTAGGGGCAGGGCATGGCTACACCTTC. Protein sequence: CASGLGAGHGYTF.

This chain connects TRBV6-5 to TRBJ1-1; TRBD1 aligns across 7 bases. Germline assignment: CDR1 MNHEY and CDR2 SVGAGI. CDR3 length: 13 residues. The V gene end was trimmed by 2 bases and the J gene end by 8 bases; junction bases not matched to a gene: 5. For the CDR3, the DNA is TGTGCCAGCAGTTACCAGACAGGGACCGAAGCTTTCTTT. Residues: CASSYQTGTEAFF.

This sequence joins TRBV10-3 and TRBJ1-6, with 7 bases matching TRBD1. This CDR3 has 13 residues. Germline CDR1 is ENHRY and CDR2 is SYGVKD. The V gene end was trimmed by 10 bases and the J gene end by 6 bases; junction bases not matched to a gene: 6. CDR3 sequence reads: CASGTALNSPLHF. CDR3 bases: TGTGCCAGCGGGACAGCCCTTAATTCACCCCTCCACTTT.